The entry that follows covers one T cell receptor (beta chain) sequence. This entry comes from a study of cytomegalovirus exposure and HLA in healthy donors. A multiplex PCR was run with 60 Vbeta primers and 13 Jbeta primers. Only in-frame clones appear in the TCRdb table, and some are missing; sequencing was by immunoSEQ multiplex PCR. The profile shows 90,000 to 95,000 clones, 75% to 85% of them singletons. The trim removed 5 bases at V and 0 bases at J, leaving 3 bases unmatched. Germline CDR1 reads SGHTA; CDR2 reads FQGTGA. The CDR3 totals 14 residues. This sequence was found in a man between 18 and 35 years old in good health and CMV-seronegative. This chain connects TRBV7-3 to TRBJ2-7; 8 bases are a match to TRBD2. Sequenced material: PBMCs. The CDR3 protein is CASSASGSSYEQYF. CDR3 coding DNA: TGTGCCAGCAGCGCGAGCGGGAGCTCCTACGAGCAGTACTTC.